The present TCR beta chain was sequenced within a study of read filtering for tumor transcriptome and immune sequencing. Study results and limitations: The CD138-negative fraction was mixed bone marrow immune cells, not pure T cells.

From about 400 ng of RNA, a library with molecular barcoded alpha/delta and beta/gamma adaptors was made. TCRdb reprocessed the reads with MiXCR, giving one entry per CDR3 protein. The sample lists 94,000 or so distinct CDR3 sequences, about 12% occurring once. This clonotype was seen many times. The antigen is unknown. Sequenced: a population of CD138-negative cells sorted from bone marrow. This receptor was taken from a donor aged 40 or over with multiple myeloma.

DNA of the CDR3: TGTGCCAGCAGTGAAACGGCAGGGCGGGTTGAACCCCAGCATTTT. This codes for CASSETAGRVEPQHF. This sequence joins TRBV2 and TRBJ1-5; perhaps TRBD1 as D (5 bases). The CDR3 is 15 amino acids. V lost 2 bases, J lost 10 bases, and 18 bases lay in between. Germline V lookup: CDR1 SNHLY, CDR2 FYNNEI.